Detailed here is one T cell receptor beta chain. The antigen it recognizes is unknown. No per-base quality is available; no much larger clone lies one base away. The cohort comprised 550 to 700 healthy bone marrow donors. Cohort members were all nominally healthy when sampled, although unrecorded immune exposures were likely present. The donor tested CMV seronegative and was one of the 352 seronegative cohort members. A peripheral blood sample was provided by each donor, and peripheral blood mononuclear cells were used for TCR beta sequencing. Genomic DNA was extracted from the blood cell samples with the Qiagen DNeasy Blood Extraction Kit. This sample is drawn from a study of cytomegalovirus exposure and HLA in healthy donors listed by TCRdb under 2017. Background for the entire study: In an earlier analysis of approximately 640 of the donors, about 260 Gb of sequence data and 120 million or so unique TCR beta sequences from about 179 million T cells were reported. An early release covering roughly 580 HLA-typed donors comprised approximately 290 gigabases of sequencing data and around 80 million unique TCR sequences. Among the approximately 430 genotyped donors, under 90% belonged to the genetic ancestry cluster associated with self-reported Caucasian donors. The study aimed to test whether signatures of past pathogen exposure could be identified by cataloging public T cell receptors. Using immunosequencing, the study profiled T cell repertoires from 666 subjects and related those repertoires to cytomegalovirus serostatus. Besides the first cohort of under 700 subjects, a separate validation cohort made up of 120 or so different subjects was used. The study combined high-throughput TCR immunosequencing, statistical association of individual TCRs with disease status, and machine learning to predict cytomegalovirus infection status. To study patterns of TCR occurrence, a later analysis re-analyzed previously published TCR beta repertoires from 500 to 850 donors and added high-resolution HLA genotyping. In the later analysis, no new phenotypic data were used to find candidate immune exposures; instead, reliance was placed on TCR beta sequences and their occurrence across donors. An earlier analysis of around 580 of the donors used high-throughput TCR beta sequencing to judge whether each TCR beta V gene segment behaved as functional or pseudogenic. Donor age, sex, ethnicity and CMV serostatus were collected together with the repertoire data. A later genetic analysis took genome-wide SNP genotypes for about 55% of the 666 donors and used that subset as a discovery cohort. All discovery cohort repertoires had been generated using a single sequencing platform. HLA typing covered class I and class II loci at four-digit resolution. The number of typed donors differed by locus: 629-630 for A, B, C, DRB1 and DQB1; about 520 for DQA1; fewer than 610 for DPA1; and around 470 for DPB1. Roughly 5 DR-DQ haplotypes were handled as single units for association and clustering, since linkage in the cohort was strong. On average, around 230,000 unique TCR beta nucleotide sequences were sequenced per donor among 350 to 400 genotyped donors of the cohort, with roughly 18% of those sequences being non-productive. General findings and caveats noted by the study authors: Because counts were too low, about 15 rarely observed V segments, including chromosome 9 orphons, were left out of the earlier analysis of some 600 of the donors. A later analysis found that HLA-associated TCR beta chains were more clonally expanded and had lower generation probabilities than equally common non-associated chains. A later analysis found that most CMV-associated TCR beta chains appeared HLA-restricted, with HLA associations seemingly driven largely by CMV exposure. A later genetic analysis reported fewer N-insertions in productive TCRs among donors in an Asian-associated ancestry cluster than the roughly 670-donor mean. In both the original and validation cohorts, the classifier was reported to diagnose cytomegalovirus status with high specificity and sensitivity. A later analysis associated about 16,000 TCR beta sequences with specific HLA alleles at a false discovery rate of 0.05. Sequencing depth was assumed to be roughly uniform across donors in the presence/absence analyses, though that assumption may not hold. Linkage disequilibrium might explain the correlated functional status among segregating V segments, but an unknown experimental factor could not be excluded. Most TCR sequences were observed very rarely across donors, whereas some public TCRs were present in many individuals. A few of the identified cytomegalovirus-associated TCR beta chains were confirmed in vitro to be specific for cytomegalovirus antigens. Because some donors lacked HLA typing at each locus, the association tests relied only on the typed subset. Assigning TCR associations to individual alleles was difficult when HLA alleles, especially DR and DQ, strongly co-occurred. The only immune exposure information available for the cohort was CMV serostatus. In a later genetic analysis, a missense DCLRE1C variant was associated with V-gene and J-gene trimming of TCR beta chains, and the association was replicated in an independent cohort. A further reported finding was that TCR beta sequences accurately predicted the HLA-A and HLA-B alleles for most subjects in the first cohort. An earlier analysis of several hundred of the donors showed that most TCR beta V segments appeared in productive rearrangements either about 87% or about 30% of the time, which broadly matched IMGT annotations. Some IMGT-functional V segments, including TRBV6-2 and TRBV6-3, could not be distinguished by the 87-base-pair reads and were therefore excluded. The study listed around 160 TCR beta chains as associated with cytomegalovirus. According to a later analysis, parvovirus B19, influenza, CMV and Epstein-Barr virus appeared linked to several top co-occurrence clusters. The authors suggested that the approach could potentially be extended to other disease states and immunological phenotypes. The sequencing pipeline was judged likely to have produced a cluster of highly shared sequence variants as a technical artifact. According to a later analysis, TCR association rates differed among HLA loci, with DRB1 alleles showing the most associated TCRs and HLA-C alleles showing the fewest. This cohort had only TCR beta chains sequenced, and the lack of alpha or paired-chain data limited which features could be detected.

Per the germline V gene, SGHDT is the CDR1 and YYEEEE is the CDR2. V ends up 0 bases short and J 4 bases short, with an unmatched junction base count of 2. The CDR3, cysteine through phenylalanine, is 14 amino acids long. Just the 42-base CDR3 DNA is kept, in frame starting at base 1. The library came from the immunoSEQ multiplex PCR assay. For the multiplex PCR, a mixture combining 60 forward primers for TCR Vbeta segments and 13 reverse primers for TCR Jbeta segments was used. The CDR3 region of rearranged TCR beta genes was amplified from genomic DNA with a multiplex PCR assay. The Illumina HiSeq System was used to sequence the amplified TCR beta libraries as 87-base-pair reads. The authors' analysis ran thus. A later analysis counted about 80 million unique TCR beta chains across the 670 or so repertoires, and about 10 million of these chains were shared by at least two donors. A nearest-neighbor algorithm error-corrected the raw reads and collapsed the reads into unique sequences, merging closely related sequences to remove PCR and sequencing errors. To assign V, D and J gene segments, CDR3 sequences were aligned to IMGT reference sequences. For a sequence to be retained, a match of at least six nucleotides to both a V gene segment and a J gene segment was required. Rearrangements were classified as productive when the CDR3 lacked stop codons and remained in frame with V and J, and all other rearrangements were classified as non-productive. Following IMGT convention, CDR3 was defined as the stretch from the second conserved V-encoded cysteine up to the conserved J-encoded phenylalanine. The earlier analysis of roughly 590 of the donors excluded any sequence lacking an unambiguous match to a single V gene segment. An earlier analysis of 587 of the donors classified V segments as functional when productive rearrangements were above 56.7% and as segregating when the standard deviation between donors was above 5%. A statistical classification framework was built to diagnose cytomegalovirus status from the catalog of TCR beta chain sequences. In a later analysis, TCR nucleotide sequences were compared against IMGT/GENE-DB human TR gene sequences so that V and J genes could be assigned. A later analysis assigned CDR3 sequences and most-parsimonious VDJ recombination scenarios with the TCRdist pipeline. A later analysis defined each TCR beta chain by its CDR3 amino acid sequence plus V-gene family, and excluded reads lacking a unique V-gene family. As a way to deal with suspected cross-contamination and a sequencing artifact, a later analysis dropped hundreds of nucleotide sequences that were highly shared and had low generation probability. For each public chain, a later analysis derived a clonal expansion index from normalized ranks of inferred template counts within each repertoire. In a later analysis, generation probabilities were computed using a VDJ recombination model fitted to out-of-frame rearrangements, and the results were checked against IGoR. Hypergeometric tests were used in a later analysis to score TCR-TCR, TCR-HLA and TCR-CMV co-occurrence, with a repertoire-size bias correction applied to the TCR pairs. To estimate false discovery rates, a later analysis permuted the HLA or CMV assignments 20 times. In a later analysis, co-occurring TCRs were grouped using DBSCAN, and TCRdist sequence similarity was added for clustering within HLA-allele-positive subsets. Repertoires with fewer than 30,000 or more than 120,000 public chains were left out of co-occurrence clustering, as were five repertoires with anomalous nucleotide sharing. TCRdb holds this immuneACCESS table with in-frame rearrangements only. Some clones are missing; in checked studies, unresolved V genes explain under half, and the rest has no known cause. V, J and clone size reflect that table, while D and trimming were determined from the DNA. The sample has 85,000 to 100,000 clones on record, more than 70% of them singletons. 3.8% of the sample is taken by the ten largest.

The chain couples TRBV5-6 to TRBJ2-3, with 7 bases in between that match TRBD1. What was sequenced was PBMCs. This sequence originates from a woman in her 40s in good health and CMV-seronegative. The CDR3 protein sequence reads: CASSLGRGPDTQYF. The nucleotides read TGTGCCAGCAGCTTGGGAAGGGGGCCAGATACGCAGTATTTT.